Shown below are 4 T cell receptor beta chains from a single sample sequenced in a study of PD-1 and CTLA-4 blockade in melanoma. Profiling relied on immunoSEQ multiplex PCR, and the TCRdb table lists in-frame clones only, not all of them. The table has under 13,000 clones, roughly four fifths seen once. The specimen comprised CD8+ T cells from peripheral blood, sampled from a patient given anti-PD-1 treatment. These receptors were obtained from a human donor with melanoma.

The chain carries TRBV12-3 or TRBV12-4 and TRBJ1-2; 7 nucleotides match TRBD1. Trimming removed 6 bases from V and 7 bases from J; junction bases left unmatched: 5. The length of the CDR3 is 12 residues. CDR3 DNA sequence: TGTGCCAGCAGCCCGACAGGGCTTGGCTACACCTTC. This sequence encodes CASSPTGLGYTF.

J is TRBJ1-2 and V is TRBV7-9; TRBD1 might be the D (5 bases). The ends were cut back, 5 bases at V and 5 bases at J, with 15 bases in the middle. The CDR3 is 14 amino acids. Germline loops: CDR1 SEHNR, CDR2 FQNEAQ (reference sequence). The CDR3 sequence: CASSLGAGRYGYTF. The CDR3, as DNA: TGTGCCAGCAGCCTAGGCGCAGGGAGATATGGCTACACCTTC.

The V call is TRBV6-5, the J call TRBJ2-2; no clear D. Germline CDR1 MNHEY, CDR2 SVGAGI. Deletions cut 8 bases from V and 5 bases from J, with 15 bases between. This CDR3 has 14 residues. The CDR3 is CASRAGPLTGELFF. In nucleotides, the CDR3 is TGTGCCAGCCGGGCAGGCCCTTTGACCGGGGAGCTGTTTTTT.

The CDR3 reads CASSLLSTDTQYF. The CDR3 DNA reads as TGTGCCAGCAGTTTGCTGAGCACAGATACGCAGTATTTT. This sequence joins TRBV27 and TRBJ2-3; no clear D. Per germline, CDR1 MNHEY and CDR2 SMNVEV (reference sequence). The CDR3 has 13 amino acids. Trimming removed 3 bases at V and 0 bases at J, with 4 bases between.